This T cell receptor (beta chain) was sequenced in a study of cytomegalovirus exposure and HLA in healthy donors. Whole-study results and caveats: A list of 164 TCR beta chains associated with cytomegalovirus was given.

On this clone: Its matching antigen is unknown.

A multiplex PCR was run with 60 Vbeta primers and 13 Jbeta primers. Measured with immunoSEQ multiplex PCR; TCRdb has only the in-frame clones, and not every one. The table shows 200,000 to 250,000 clones, with 76% occurring only once. The donors comprised healthy bone marrow donors. The germline V gene encodes CDR1 SGHVS and CDR2 FNYEAQ. The CDR3 loop spans 13 amino acids. V lost 0 bases to trimming and J lost 6 bases, with 6 bases between them. The sequence was obtained from a man in his late teens or twenties in good health and CMV-seronegative. Input material: PBMCs. The chain recombines TRBV7-6 with TRBJ1-5; D not resolved. The CDR3, as DNA: TGTGCCAGCAGCTTAGCGCGTGGTCAGCCCCAGCATTTT. Translating gives CASSLARGQPQHF.